Below, 30 T cell receptor beta chains from the same sample are listed, as sequenced in a study of cytomegalovirus exposure and HLA in healthy donors. This PCR relied on a set of 60 Vbeta primers and 13 Jbeta primers. Profiled with immunoSEQ multiplex PCR; TCRdb holds only in-frame clones, not every one. In the table there are 150,000 or so clones, roughly 80% of which are singletons. The sample consisted of PBMCs. The receptors come from a female donor in good health and CMV-seronegative.

The gene calls are TRBV7-9 and TRBJ1-1; 7 nucleotides match TRBD1. The CDR3 has 11 residues. J gave up 8 bases and V 5 bases, and 2 bases lay outside the gene matches. CDR1 is SEHNR and CDR2 is FQNEAQ in the germline V gene (reference sequence). The chain's CDR3 is CASSPGQEAFF. The DNA for the CDR3 is TGTGCCAGCAGCCCGGGACAGGAAGCTTTCTTT.

This clone was detected only a few times. V gene TRBV7-9 combines with J gene TRBJ1-2; D is undetermined. The V end lost 8 bases, the J end lost 4 bases, and 14 bases lay between the germline ends. The length of the CDR3 is 13 residues. Per germline, CDR1 SEHNR and CDR2 FQNEAQ (reference sequence). The DNA for the CDR3 is TGTGCCAGCCGAGCGGATGACTTCTATGGCTACACCTTC. As protein: CASRADDFYGYTF.

This clone has just a few counts. The J gene is TRBJ1-5, the V gene TRBV5-1, with 7 positions matching TRBD1. The CDR3 contains 13 residues. Trimming at V came to 4 bases and at J to 7 bases, leaving 5 bases not matched to a gene. Germline V CDR1 and CDR2: SGHRS, YFSETQ. In nucleotides, the CDR3 is TGCGCCAGCAGCCCCGACAGGGACCAGCCCCAGCATTTT. This encodes CASSPDRDQPQHF.

V and J are TRBV5-6 and TRBJ2-5; 7 bases line up with TRBD2. Germline CDR1 is SGHDT and CDR2 is YYEEEE. The CDR3 has 14 amino acids. V lost 2 bases, J lost 5 bases, and 6 bases stayed unmatched. CDR3 nucleotide sequence: TGTGCCAGCAGCTTTCAGGGAGGGGCCGAGACCCAGTACTTC. Translated: CASSFQGGAETQYF.

This clone showed up just once. The V call is TRBV29-1, the J call TRBJ1-1, with TRBD1 identical over 7 bases. Germline values: CDR1 SQVTM, CDR2 ANQGSEA. CDR3 size: 13 residues. The J segment lost 5 bases and the V segment lost 7 bases, leaving 10 bases of the junction unmatched. The CDR3 loop reads CSAETGSGTEAFF. The DNA for the CDR3 is TGCAGCGCCGAGACAGGGAGTGGGACTGAAGCTTTCTTT.

The chain couples TRBV30 to TRBJ1-2, with D perhaps matching TRBD1 (6 bases). The V end was cut by 7 bases, the J end by 1 base, with 7 bases between. The CDR3 consists of 11 residues. Germline assignment: CDR1 GTSNPN and CDR2 SVGIG (reference sequence). CDR3 amino acids: CASRGNYGYTF. The CDR3 nucleotides are TGTGCCTCCAGGGGTAACTATGGCTACACCTTC.

The chain carries TRBV19 and TRBJ1-1; D might be TRBD1 (6 bases). The V end lost 0 bases, the J end lost 10 bases, and 9 bases lay between the germline ends. The CDR3 length is 12 residues. Germline CDR1 is LNHDA and CDR2 is SQIVND (reference sequence). The CDR3 is CASSIDTGRAFF. CDR3 DNA: TGTGCCAGTAGTATAGATACAGGGAGAGCTTTCTTT.

The chain links TRBV5-1 to TRBJ2-3, with TRBD2 matching 12 bases. Trimming took 4 bases from V and 2 from J; bases not matched to a gene: 14. This CDR3 has 19 amino acids. CDR1 and CDR2 (germline): SGHRS, YFSETQ. The CDR3 DNA follows: TGCGCCAGCAGCCCGGGCTTACTAGCGGGGGGTATGATCACAGATACGCAGTATTTT. Translation: CASSPGLLAGGMITDTQYF.

In this sample, this clone turned up once. V and J are TRBV7-2 and TRBJ2-7; D uncertain. This CDR3 comprises 16 residues. The V gene's germline CDR1 is SGHTA and CDR2 FQGNSA. V lost 1 base and J 3 bases, leaving 16 bases between the germline ends. The CDR3 sequence: CASSLESAAPFYEQYF. The CDR3 nucleotides are TGTGCCAGCAGCTTAGAGTCTGCAGCGCCCTTCTACGAGCAGTACTTC.

The J gene is TRBJ2-3, the V gene TRBV19; tentative D call: TRBD1 (6 bases). V was cut by 5 bases and J by 3 bases, with 12 bases left in between. The CDR3 spans 14 residues. Per the germline V gene, CDR1 is LNHDA and CDR2 is SQIVND (reference sequence). This CDR3 reads CASSYRARTDTQYF. CDR3 sequence (DNA): TGTGCCAGTAGTTACAGGGCGAGGACAGATACGCAGTATTTT. The variable domain in full, with the rest retrieved from reference TRBV19 and TRBJ2-3, is DGGITQSPKYLFRKEGQNVTLSCEQNLNHDAMYWYRQDPGQGLRLIYYSQIVNDFQKGDIAEGYSVSREKKESFPLTVTSAQKNPTAFYLCASSYRARTDTQYFGPGTRLTVL.

The chain couples TRBV5-1 to TRBJ1-2; tentatively, D is TRBD1 (5 bases). The ends were cut back, 0 bases at V and 5 bases at J, with 11 bases in the middle. Per the germline V gene, CDR1 is SGHRS and CDR2 is YFSETQ. The CDR3 length is 14 residues. The CDR3 spells CASSLEKGVYGYTF. CDR3 in DNA: TGCGCCAGCAGCTTGGAGAAAGGGGTATATGGCTACACCTTC.

J is TRBJ2-2 and V is TRBV7-3, with 9 bases aligning to TRBD2. The V gene end was trimmed by 3 bases and the J gene end by 5 bases; junction bases not matched to a gene: 19. CDR3 size: 20 residues. Germline CDR1 and CDR2: SGHTA and FQGTGA. This CDR3 is CASSLLVGGRAPVRTGELFF. The CDR3 DNA reads TGTGCCAGCAGCTTGTTGGTCGGCGGGAGGGCCCCCGTCCGGACCGGGGAGCTGTTTTTT.

The chain combines TRBV9 with TRBJ2-7; D possibly corresponds to TRBD2 (6 bases). Looked up from germline, CDR1 is SGDLS and CDR2 is YYNGEE. This CDR3 spans 14 amino acids. V was cut by 3 bases and J by 5 bases, with 15 bases left in between. The CDR3 protein is CASSARNAGHEQYF. CDR3 DNA: TGTGCCAGCAGCGCCCGAAATGCGGGGCACGAGCAGTACTTC.

The chain's CDR3 is CASSYDYSNQPQHF. The CDR3 DNA sequence: TGTGCCAGCAGTTACGACTATAGCAATCAGCCCCAGCATTTT. This sequence joins TRBV6-5 and TRBJ1-5; D is uncertain. Trimming took 2 bases from V and 0 from J, leaving 5 bases between them. CDR3 length equals 14 residues. Germline assignment: CDR1 MNHEY and CDR2 SVGAGI.

The genes are TRBV10-3 and TRBJ2-7; 7 bases agree with TRBD2. V shed 5 bases and J 0 bases; nucleotides not matched to a gene: 10. Germline assignment: CDR1 ENHRY and CDR2 SYGVKD. The CDR3 consists of 16 residues. The CDR3 is CAISTGPSGNSYEQYF. CDR3 DNA: TGTGCCATCAGTACCGGGCCTAGCGGAAACTCCTACGAGCAGTACTTC.

This chain links TRBV2 with TRBJ1-2; D unclear. CDR1 and CDR2 from the germline V gene are SNHLY and FYNNEI. The CDR3 consists of 15 residues. The V and J ends lost 5 bases and 1 base respectively, with 14 bases between them. The CDR3 loop reads CASSREAGLNYGYTF. CDR3 DNA sequence: TGTGCCAGCAGTCGGGAGGCCGGCCTTAACTATGGCTACACCTTC.

The rearrangement links TRBV7-9 to TRBJ1-2; 9 positions agree with TRBD1. J was trimmed by 1 base and V by 4 bases; bases with no gene match: 1. The CDR3 loop spans 14 amino acids. CDR1 is SEHNR and CDR2 is FQNEAQ in the germline V gene (reference sequence). The CDR3 sequence is CASSSDRGNYGYTF. CDR3 in DNA: TGTGCCAGCAGCTCGGACAGGGGTAACTATGGCTACACCTTC. Using reference TRBV7-9 and TRBJ1-2 for the parts outside the CDR3, the full variable domain is DTGVSQNPRHKITKRGQNVTFRCDPISEHNRLYWYRQTLGQGPEFLTYFQNEAQLEKSRLLSDRFSAERPKGSFSTLEIQRTEQGDSAMYLCASSSDRGNYGYTFGSGTRLTVV.

This clone has only one observation. CDR3 bases: TGTGCCAGTAGTGCCCGGACAGTTAGGAACACTGAAGCTTTCTTT. Translated, it gives CASSARTVRNTEAFF. The chain has TRBV19 and TRBJ1-1, with TRBD1 as a possible D gene (6 bases). The CDR3 runs to 15 residues. CDR1 and CDR2 from the germline V gene are LNHDA and SQIVND (reference sequence). The V end was cut by 5 bases, the J end by 1 base, with 14 bases between.

On this clone: Other DNA variants within this sample encode the same CDR3. The CDR3 nucleotides are TGCAGCGTTCGTACAGGGAACACTGAAGCTTTCTTT. It specifies CSVRTGNTEAFF. The rearrangement joins TRBV29-1 to TRBJ1-1; possibly TRBD1 for D (5 bases). With 5 bases removed from V and 1 base from J, the gap between germline ends came to 8 bases. The germline gives CDR1 SQVTM, CDR2 ANQGSEA. The CDR3 has 12 residues.

This clone was seen just once. CDR3 DNA: TGTGCCAGCAGTGGTCGGGGTACAGGGGGCCCTTCGAACACCGGGGAGCTGTTTTTT. It codes for CASSGRGTGGPSNTGELFF. V gene TRBV6-1 combines with J gene TRBJ2-2, with 9 bases matching TRBD1. J lost 0 bases, V lost 4 bases, and 12 bases had no gene match. The CDR3 spans 19 residues. The V gene's germline CDR1 is MNHNS and CDR2 SASEGT.

The CDR3 sequence is CASSRYGRDSQPQHF. In DNA form, the CDR3 reads TGTGCCAGCAGTCGATACGGCCGGGATTCTCAGCCCCAGCATTTT. This chain connects TRBV28 to TRBJ1-5, with unresolved D. Trimming removed 5 bases at V and 6 bases at J, with 17 bases between. The CDR3 consists of 15 residues. Germline loops: CDR1 MDHEN, CDR2 SYDVKM.

The chain uses TRBV2 and TRBJ1-1; no firm D call. CDR3 length equals 14 residues. V gave up 8 bases and J gave up 1 base, with 14 bases separating them. Germline-derived CDR1 and CDR2 are SNHLY and FYNNEI. This chain's CDR3 is CASLIGLGNTEAFF. CDR3 bases: TGTGCCAGCCTTATTGGACTGGGGAACACTGAAGCTTTCTTT.

V and J are TRBV7-2 and TRBJ1-2; D not resolved. Germline V gene data show CDR1 as SGHTA and CDR2 as FQGNSA. This CDR3 contains 13 residues. The V end lost 1 base, the J end lost 5 bases, and 8 bases lay between the germline ends. The CDR3 loop reads CASSLGTGYGYTF. In DNA, the CDR3 is TGTGCCAGCAGCTTAGGGACGGGATATGGCTACACCTTC.

The V call is TRBV2, the J call TRBJ2-1; weak D call: TRBD2 (7 bases). The V gene's germline CDR1 is SNHLY and CDR2 FYNNEI. This CDR3 comprises 13 residues. Trimming took off 11 bases at V and 12 bases at J, with 23 bases between the two ends. CDR3 nucleotide sequence: TGTGCCGAAGGGGGGGCCTCGCGATCCGTGCAGTTCTTC. Translating gives CAEGGASRSVQFF. The whole variable domain, filled in from reference TRBV2 and TRBJ2-1, reads EPEVTQTPSHQVTQMGQEVILRCVPISNHLYFYWYRQILGQKVEFLVSFYNNEISEKSEIFDDQFSVERPDGSNFTLKIRSTKLEDSAMYFCAEGGASRSVQFFGPGTRLTVL.

The genes are TRBV9 and TRBJ1-1, with 7 positions matching TRBD1. V gave up 4 bases and J gave up 1 base; unmatched junction bases: 7. CDR1 and CDR2 (germline): SGDLS, YYNGEE. The CDR3 is 15 residues long. The CDR3 loop is CASSLRTGGNTEAFF. CDR3 in DNA: TGTGCCAGCAGCCTTAGGACAGGTGGGAACACTGAAGCTTTCTTT.

The chain employs TRBV2 and TRBJ1-1; 8 bases align to TRBD1. Germline values: CDR1 SNHLY, CDR2 FYNNEI. The CDR3 is 14 amino acids. V lost 5 bases to trimming and J lost 5 bases; unmatched junction nucleotides: 7. CDR3 sequence: CASSLWTGSTEAFF. CDR3 nucleotide sequence: TGTGCCAGCAGTTTGTGGACAGGGTCTACTGAAGCTTTCTTT.

The rearrangement uses TRBV7-9 and TRBJ1-6; perhaps TRBD1 as D (6 bases). Trimming cost V 7 bases and J 0 bases, with 13 bases left between them. Germline-derived CDR1 and CDR2 are SEHNR and FQNEAQ (reference sequence). This CDR3 is built from 16 residues. Here the CDR3 reads CASTTGTSSYNSPLHF. In DNA, the CDR3 is TGTGCCAGCACCACAGGGACCAGCTCCTATAATTCACCCCTCCACTTT.

This chain links TRBV7-3 with TRBJ1-6; TRBD1 aligns across 9 bases. This CDR3 comprises 15 residues. The trim removed 3 bases at V and 11 bases at J, leaving 8 bases unmatched. Per the germline V gene, CDR1 is SGHTA and CDR2 is FQGTGA. The CDR3 DNA sequence: TGTGCCAGCAGCTTGGGACAGGGAAGTTCTGCACCCCTCCACTTT. This encodes CASSLGQGSSAPLHF.

This chain links TRBV19 with TRBJ1-5; 8 nucleotides align to TRBD1. Germline assignment: CDR1 LNHDA and CDR2 SQIVND (reference sequence). V was clipped by 3 bases and J by 5 bases; unmatched bases: 9. This CDR3 region has 16 residues. The CDR3 here is CASSIFGQGAYQPQHF. The DNA for the CDR3 is TGTGCCAGTAGTATCTTTGGGCAGGGGGCCTATCAGCCCCAGCATTTT. Combining the CDR3 with reference TRBV19 and TRBJ1-5 gives the whole variable domain DGGITQSPKYLFRKEGQNVTLSCEQNLNHDAMYWYRQDPGQGLRLIYYSQIVNDFQKGDIAEGYSVSREKKESFPLTVTSAQKNPTAFYLCASSIFGQGAYQPQHFGDGTRLSIL.

J is TRBJ2-7 and V is TRBV5-1; 14 bases agree with TRBD2. Germline CDR1 is SGHRS and CDR2 is YFSETQ. The CDR3 runs to 15 residues. Trimming removed 4 bases from V and 7 bases from J; junction bases left unmatched: 7. The CDR3 loop reads CASSGGLAGAREQYF. CDR3 nucleotide sequence: TGCGCCAGCAGCGGGGGACTAGCGGGAGCTCGGGAGCAGTACTTC.